The TCR beta chain under discussion was sequenced for a study of blood T cell repertoires in COVID-19. About the research overall: Acute and convalescent COVID-19 specimens originated in the United States, Italy and Spain.

The table came from immunoSEQ multiplex PCR; TCRdb's copy has only in-frame clones and leaves some out. This table holds 180,000 or so clones, around 89% found once. V gave up 4 bases and J gave up 1 base; unmatched junction bases: 10. CDR3 length: 17 residues. Per germline, CDR1 MGHRA and CDR2 YSYEKL. Participants were placed into cohorts based on the clinical history they reported. This chain connects TRBV4-1 to TRBJ2-1, with 7 bases lining up with TRBD2. Specimen: PBMCs or T cells enriched from blood (not recorded which). This clonotype was obtained from a woman younger than 35 who had recovered from COVID-19. The CDR3 DNA reads as TGCGCCAGCAGCCCACTACTAAGCGGGGTTTCCTACAATGAGCAGTTCTTC. As protein: CASSPLLSGVSYNEQFF.